This T cell receptor (beta chain) was obtained from a study of regulatory T cells in long-lasting Graves disease. Both iRepertoire HTBI primers and Arm-PCR of CDR3 regions were used to build the TCR beta libraries. TCRdb fed the multiplex PCR reads into MiXCR, producing one record per CDR3 protein. The repertoire has approximately 400,000 distinct CDR3 sequences, roughly a sixth of them found once; the top ten carry about a fifth. Time point indicated: newly diagnosed GD, antithyroid drugs for less than 3 months. The TCR library used RNA extracted from PBMCs. Xi'an, China, was home to the endocrinology department that provided patients. EDTA tubes held approximately 10 milliliters of peripheral blood from each patient. The length of the CDR3 is 15 residues. V was clipped by 5 bases and J by 5 bases, with 18 bases between them.

The TCR comes from a female donor with Graves disease. The V call is TRBV12-3 or TRBV12-4, the J call TRBJ2-5; D not resolved. The sample in question was peripheral blood mononuclear cells (PBMCs), obtained at new diagnosis, from a patient treated with antithyroid drugs. CDR3 in amino acids: CASSPGPPVGETQYF. DNA for the CDR3: TGTGCCAGCAGTCCGGGCCCCCCGGTAGGGGAGACCCAGTACTTC.